The rows below give T cell receptor beta chains drawn from one sample of a study of blood T cell repertoires in COVID-19. TCRdb's copy holds only in-frame clones and misses some; the assay was immunoSEQ multiplex PCR. The repertoire has 200,000 to 300,000 clones, approximately 82% of them found once; the top ten carry 2% to 2.5%. Sample: peripheral blood. The receptors here all came from a man between 40 and 49 years old who had recovered from COVID-19. CDR3s include the opening cysteine and the closing phenylalanine or tryptophan. Each record gives: CDR3 protein, J gene, D gene, V gene. A D gene is named only where the DNA matches it firmly.

CASSNLKGQYGYTF	TRBJ1-2	TRBD1	TRBV27
CASSGTGELFF	TRBJ2-2	.	TRBV6-5
CAWSVRGQDSGNTIYF	TRBJ1-3	TRBD1	TRBV30
CASSGTVYNSPLHF	TRBJ1-6	TRBD1	TRBV7-2
CASSLAGSSYEQYF	TRBJ2-7	.	TRBV5-4
CATSSLTGGHNEQFF	TRBJ2-1	TRBD1	TRBV15
CSADPPGHVYEQYF	TRBJ2-7	.	TRBV29-1
CASSLVRQGLYEQYF	TRBJ2-7	TRBD1	TRBV7-2
CASSLSFRAGAVETQYF	TRBJ2-5	.	TRBV27
CASSLRQGNTEAFF	TRBJ1-1	.	TRBV27
CASTTPLSEAFF	TRBJ1-1	.	TRBV28
CASSLGWEVGSYGYTF	TRBJ1-2	.	TRBV9
CAWKVGLVRSSYNEQFF	TRBJ2-1	TRBD2	TRBV30
CASSQVAGKTHQPQHF	TRBJ1-5	.	TRBV18
CASSPSTTGVVEQFF	TRBJ2-1	TRBD1	TRBV5-1
CASRSGGRDDQPQHF	TRBJ1-5	TRBD1	TRBV7-9
CASSRETGGNTIYF	TRBJ1-3	.	TRBV2
CASSSVGSLYEQYF	TRBJ2-7	.	TRBV11-2
CASSQVVGGATGELFF	TRBJ2-2	TRBD2	TRBV4-3
CSASSDTEAFF	TRBJ1-1	.	TRBV20-1
CASRNQLAAQETQYF	TRBJ2-5	.	TRBV4-1
CASSSKTGGYTGELFF	TRBJ2-2	TRBD1	TRBV28
CASRATYYLGASPLHF	TRBJ1-6	.	TRBV2
CAWSRRQGAAANEKLFF	TRBJ1-4	TRBD1	TRBV30
CAWTAGGLNTDTQYF	TRBJ2-3	TRBD2	TRBV30
CASSKQGAADTQYF	TRBJ2-3	TRBD1	TRBV9
CASSWTNTDTQYF	TRBJ2-3	.	TRBV12-3/TRBV12-4
CASSVGAGSGNTIYF	TRBJ1-3	.	TRBV9
CASSWAGDRRIYGYTF	TRBJ1-2	TRBD1	TRBV6-2/TRBV6-3
CATGTVPSIQFF	TRBJ2-1	TRBD1	TRBV10-3
CASSQGTIGQVGEQYF	TRBJ2-7	TRBD1	TRBV4-1
CASSLFRSGGPQHF	TRBJ1-5	.	TRBV7-8
CASSAGTYNEQFF	TRBJ2-1	.	TRBV2
CASSLVEGLRGYTF	TRBJ1-2	.	TRBV5-6
CASSRQQGETEAFF	TRBJ1-1	.	TRBV19